These 15 T cell receptor beta chains were sequenced from one sample in a study of cytomegalovirus exposure and HLA in healthy donors. PCR employed 60 Vbeta and 13 Jbeta primers. Using immunoSEQ multiplex PCR, the repertoire was profiled, and TCRdb retains in-frame clones only, with some absent. The sample has about 200,000 clones, 82% seen once. The sample was PBMCs. These receptors all stem from a boy younger than 10 in good health and CMV-seronegative.

V gene TRBV27 combines with J gene TRBJ1-1, with 7 bases identical to TRBD1. The germline gives CDR1 MNHEY, CDR2 SMNVEV (reference sequence). Trimming cost V 5 bases and J 4 bases; bases outside gene matches: 10. CDR3 size: 15 residues. CDR3 in DNA: TGTGCCAGCAGTCCTGGGACAGTACGGGGCACTGAAGCTTTCTTT. This sequence encodes CASSPGTVRGTEAFF.

This sequence joins TRBV4-3 and TRBJ1-3, with TRBD1 as a possible D gene (5 bases). V was clipped by 3 bases and J by 2 bases, with 8 bases between them. CDR3 size: 14 residues. The V gene's germline CDR1 is LGHNA and CDR2 YSLEER. Here the CDR3 DNA reads TGCGCCAGCAGCCACCGGGGGACTGGAAACACCATATATTTT. This translates into CASSHRGTGNTIYF.

V usage is TRBV4-2 and J usage is TRBJ2-5; TRBD2 matches 11 bases. This CDR3 region has 16 residues. Unmatched junction bases numbered 12, after V lost 7 bases and J lost 5 bases. CDR1 LGHNA and CDR2 YNFKEQ come from the germline V gene. CDR3 sequence reads: CASITGSSGGTETQYF. Here the CDR3 DNA reads TGTGCCAGCATAACCGGGTCTAGCGGGGGGACGGAGACCCAGTACTTC.

CDR3 amino acids: CASSQDPTSPPEQYF. CDR3 nucleotides: TGCGCCAGCAGCCAAGATCCGACATCCCCTCCCGAGCAGTACTTC. The chain joins TRBV4-1 to TRBJ2-7; D unclear. The V gene's germline CDR1 is MGHRA and CDR2 YSYEKL. The V end was cut by 0 bases, the J end by 6 bases, with 15 bases between. The CDR3 spans 15 residues.

The chain carries TRBV2 and TRBJ1-6; maybe TRBD1 (6 bases). V lost 7 bases, J lost 7 bases, and 17 bases lay in between. The CDR3 consists of 15 residues. The germline V gene has CDR1 SNHLY and CDR2 FYNNEI. This CDR3 reads CASTALGGENSPLHF. CDR3 DNA: TGTGCCAGCACCGCGTTAGGGGGGGAGAATTCACCCCTCCACTTT.

The gene calls are TRBV30 and TRBJ2-3, with TRBD2 identical over 7 bases. J gave up 2 bases and V 2 bases, and 7 bases lay outside the gene matches. Germline CDR1 GTSNPN, CDR2 SVGIG (reference sequence). The CDR3 sequence is 15 residues long. DNA of the CDR3: TGTGCCTGGAGTATGCTCGGGGGGTACACAGATACGCAGTATTTT. It encodes CAWSMLGGYTDTQYF.

The CDR3 here is CASSEGQGGEAFF. The CDR3 coding sequence is TGCGCCAGCAGCGAGGGACAGGGAGGGGAAGCTTTCTTT. The genes are TRBV5-1 and TRBJ1-1, with TRBD1 identical over 9 bases. The CDR3 is 13 amino acids. J lost 8 bases, V lost 4 bases, and 6 bases had no gene match. Germline CDR1 and CDR2: SGHRS and YFSETQ.

This rearrangement joins TRBV25-1 to TRBJ2-5; 7 positions match TRBD2. CDR3 length: 13 amino acids. Trimming cost V 5 bases and J 6 bases; bases outside gene matches: 6. CDR1 is MGHDK, CDR2 SYGVNS, per germline. CDR3 bases: TGTGCCAGCAGTCGGGACTATCCCAAGACCCAGTACTTC. Its translation: CASSRDYPKTQYF.

This chain connects TRBV5-4 to TRBJ2-1; 9 bases line up with TRBD2. Germline-derived CDR1 and CDR2 are SGHNT and YYREEE (reference sequence). CDR3 length equals 16 residues. V shed 1 base and J 12 bases; nucleotides not matched to a gene: 14. The CDR3 coding sequence is TGTGCCAGCAGCTTGCCGGGACAGTTAATGACTAGCGGGCAGTTCTTC. Its protein product is CASSLPGQLMTSGQFF.

The chain carries TRBV30 and TRBJ2-3; D might be TRBD2 (5 bases). V was pared by 0 bases and J by 4 bases, with 5 bases between. The CDR3 length is 12 residues. Looked up from germline, CDR1 is GTSNPN and CDR2 is SVGIG (reference sequence). The CDR3 DNA reads as TGTGCCTGGAGTGTAGCGGCAGATACGCAGTATTTT. Encoded protein: CAWSVAADTQYF.

This sequence joins TRBV9 and TRBJ1-6, with D perhaps TRBD1 (5 bases). CDR3 size: 15 residues. V lost 0 bases and J 7 bases, leaving 11 bases between the germline ends. From germline, CDR1 is SGDLS and CDR2 YYNGEE. The DNA of the CDR3 is TGTGCCAGCAGCGTAGCAGGGCAGTTGAATTCACCCCTCCACTTT. It yields the protein CASSVAGQLNSPLHF.

There are a few counts of this clone. V and J are TRBV6-5 and TRBJ2-6, with D perhaps matching TRBD1 (5 bases). Germline V lookup: CDR1 MNHEY, CDR2 SVGAGI. The V end lost 6 bases, the J end lost 3 bases, and 12 bases lay between the germline ends. The CDR3 length is 15 residues. CDR3 loop: CASSLGHLGANVLTF. As DNA, the CDR3 is TGTGCCAGCAGCCTTGGACATCTTGGGGCCAACGTCCTGACTTTC.

The genes are TRBV4-2 and TRBJ1-4; D is ambiguous. Germline CDR1 reads LGHNA; CDR2 reads YNFKEQ. V lost 2 bases to trimming and J lost 5 bases, with 9 bases between them. The CDR3 has 14 amino acids. In nucleotides, the CDR3 is TGTGCCAGCAGCCAAAGAGGGTGGAATGAAAAACTGTTTTTT. Its translation is CASSQRGWNEKLFF.

This clone was seen a handful of times. The genes are TRBV11-1 and TRBJ2-1; D is unresolved. V lost 3 bases, J lost 12 bases, and 15 bases lay in between. Germline CDR1 and CDR2: SGHAT and FQDESV (reference sequence). The CDR3 totals 13 residues. CDR3 sequence: CASSFSQKSAQFF. In DNA form, the CDR3 reads TGTGCCAGCAGCTTTAGCCAAAAATCGGCGCAGTTCTTC.

The chain combines TRBV4-1 with TRBJ1-1; the D gene is possibly TRBD1 (5 bases). CDR1 is MGHRA, CDR2 YSYEKL, per germline. Trimming removed 6 bases from V and 4 bases from J, with 18 bases in between. The CDR3 contains 15 residues. The CDR3 DNA reads TGCGCCAGCAGGCCTGTTGGTATGACAGCCACTGAAGCTTTCTTT. Translation: CASRPVGMTATEAFF.